This T cell receptor (beta chain) was recorded in a study of T cell clonotyping in hematopoietic cell transplantation. The V and J ends lost 2 bases and 3 bases respectively, with 8 bases between them. The CDR3 is 13 amino acids. Germline CDR1 is SGDLS and CDR2 is YYNGEE. Using immunoSEQ multiplex PCR, the repertoire was profiled, and TCRdb retains in-frame clones only, with some absent. The data hold 14,000 or so clones, with approximately 56% observed a single time. V usage is TRBV9 and J usage is TRBJ2-5; D is undetermined. Specimen: PBMCs. The TCR was taken from a human donor who either received an allogeneic hematopoietic cell transplant for a myeloid malignancy or was a related donor (not recorded which). Some clones in this sample may be carry-over from other donors' samples. In DNA form, the CDR3 reads TGTGCCAGCAGCGTTACCTATAAAGAGACCCAGTACTTC. It codes for CASSVTYKETQYF.